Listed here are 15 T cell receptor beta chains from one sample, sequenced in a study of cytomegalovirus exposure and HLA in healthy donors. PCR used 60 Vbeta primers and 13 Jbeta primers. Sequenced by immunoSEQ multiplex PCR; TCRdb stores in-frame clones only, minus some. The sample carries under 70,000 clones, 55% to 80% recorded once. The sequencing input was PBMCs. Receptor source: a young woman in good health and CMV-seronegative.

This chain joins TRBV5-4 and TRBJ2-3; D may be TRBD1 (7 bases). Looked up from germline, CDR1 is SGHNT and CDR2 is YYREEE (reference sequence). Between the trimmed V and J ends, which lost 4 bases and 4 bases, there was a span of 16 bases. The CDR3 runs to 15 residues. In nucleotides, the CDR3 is TGTGCCAGCAGCCCATTCAGGGGGGCGGCAGATACGCAGTATTTT. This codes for CASSPFRGAADTQYF.

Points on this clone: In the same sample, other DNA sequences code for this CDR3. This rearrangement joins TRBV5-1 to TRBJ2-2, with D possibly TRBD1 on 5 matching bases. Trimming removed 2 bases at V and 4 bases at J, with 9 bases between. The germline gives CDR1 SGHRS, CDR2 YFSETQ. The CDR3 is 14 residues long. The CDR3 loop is CASSFPTGTGELFF. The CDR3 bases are TGCGCCAGCAGCTTTCCAACAGGCACCGGGGAGCTGTTTTTT.

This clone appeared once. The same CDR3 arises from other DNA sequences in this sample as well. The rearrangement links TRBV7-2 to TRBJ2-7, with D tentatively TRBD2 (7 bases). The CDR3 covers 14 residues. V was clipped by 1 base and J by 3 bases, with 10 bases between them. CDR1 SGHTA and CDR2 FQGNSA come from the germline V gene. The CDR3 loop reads CASSLERGGYEQYF. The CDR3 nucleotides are TGTGCCAGCAGCTTAGAGAGGGGGGGCTACGAGCAGTACTTC.

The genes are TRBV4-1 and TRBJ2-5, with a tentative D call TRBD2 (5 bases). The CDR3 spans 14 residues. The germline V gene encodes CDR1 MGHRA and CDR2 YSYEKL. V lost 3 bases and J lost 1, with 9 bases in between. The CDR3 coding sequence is TGCGCCAGCAGCCATCCAGCGGCCCAAGAGACCCAGTACTTC. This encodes CASSHPAAQETQYF.

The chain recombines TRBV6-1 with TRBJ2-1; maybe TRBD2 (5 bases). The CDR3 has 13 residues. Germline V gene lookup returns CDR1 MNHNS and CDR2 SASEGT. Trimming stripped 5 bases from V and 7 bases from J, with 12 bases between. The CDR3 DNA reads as TGTGCCAGCAGTACCGACCGAGGGAATGAGCAGTTCTTC. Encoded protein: CASSTDRGNEQFF.

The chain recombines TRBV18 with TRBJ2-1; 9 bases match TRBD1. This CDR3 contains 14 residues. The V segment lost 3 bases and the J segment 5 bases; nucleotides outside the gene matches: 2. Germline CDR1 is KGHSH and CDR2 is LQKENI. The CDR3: CASSPGQGNNEQFF. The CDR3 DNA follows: TGTGCCAGCTCACCGGGACAGGGAAACAATGAGCAGTTCTTC.

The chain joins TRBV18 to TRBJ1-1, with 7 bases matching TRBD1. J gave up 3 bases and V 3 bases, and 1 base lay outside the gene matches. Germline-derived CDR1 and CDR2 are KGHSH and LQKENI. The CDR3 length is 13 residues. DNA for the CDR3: TGTGCCAGCTCACCTCAGGGGGACACTGAAGCTTTCTTT. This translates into CASSPQGDTEAFF.

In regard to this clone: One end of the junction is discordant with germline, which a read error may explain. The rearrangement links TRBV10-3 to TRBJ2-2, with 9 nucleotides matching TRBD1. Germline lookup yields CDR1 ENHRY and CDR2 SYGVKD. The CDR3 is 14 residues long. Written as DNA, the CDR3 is TGTGCCAGCAGTCCCGGGACAGGGTACGGGGAGCTGTTTTTT. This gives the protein CASSPGTGYGELFF.

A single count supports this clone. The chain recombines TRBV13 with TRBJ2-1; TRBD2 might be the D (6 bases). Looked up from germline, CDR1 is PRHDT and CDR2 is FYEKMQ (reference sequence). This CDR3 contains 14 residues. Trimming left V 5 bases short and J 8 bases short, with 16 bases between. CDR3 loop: CASSDPLATHEQFF. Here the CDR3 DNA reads TGTGCCAGCAGCGACCCCCTAGCGACGCATGAGCAGTTCTTC. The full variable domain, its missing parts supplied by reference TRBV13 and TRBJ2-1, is AAGVIQSPRHLIKEKRETATLKCYPIPRHDTVYWYQQGPGQDPQFLISFYEKMQSDKGSIPDRFSAQQFSDYHSELNMSSLELGDSALYFCASSDPLATHEQFFGPGTRLTVL.

The CDR3, as DNA: TGTGCCAGTAGTCGCGGGGGCCTCCAAGAGACCCAGTACTTC. This gives the protein CASSRGGLQETQYF. The rearrangement links TRBV19 to TRBJ2-5; weak D call: TRBD2 (7 bases). The CDR3 extends over 14 amino acids. Trimming pared 5 bases from V and 1 base from J, leaving 11 bases between. Germline-derived CDR1 and CDR2 are LNHDA and SQIVND (reference sequence).

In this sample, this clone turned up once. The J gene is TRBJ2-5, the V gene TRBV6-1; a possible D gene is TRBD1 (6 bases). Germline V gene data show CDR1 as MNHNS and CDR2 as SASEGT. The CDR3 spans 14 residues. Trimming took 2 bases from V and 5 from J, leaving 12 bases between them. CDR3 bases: TGTGCCAGCAGTGAAATCAGGGGACGGGAGACCCAGTACTTC. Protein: CASSEIRGRETQYF.

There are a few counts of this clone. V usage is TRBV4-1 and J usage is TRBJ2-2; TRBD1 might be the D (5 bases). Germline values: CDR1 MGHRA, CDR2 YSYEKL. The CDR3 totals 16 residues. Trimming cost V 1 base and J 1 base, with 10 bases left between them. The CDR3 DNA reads TGCGCCAGCAGCCAAGCCGCGCAGGGGAACACCGGGGAGCTGTTTTTT. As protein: CASSQAAQGNTGELFF.

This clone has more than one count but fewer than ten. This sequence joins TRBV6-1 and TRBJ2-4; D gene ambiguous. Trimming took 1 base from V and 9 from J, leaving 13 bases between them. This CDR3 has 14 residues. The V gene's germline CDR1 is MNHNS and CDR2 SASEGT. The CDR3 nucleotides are TGTGCCAGCAGTGAAGGCGTTAGCTTGAGCATTCAGTACTTC. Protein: CASSEGVSLSIQYF.

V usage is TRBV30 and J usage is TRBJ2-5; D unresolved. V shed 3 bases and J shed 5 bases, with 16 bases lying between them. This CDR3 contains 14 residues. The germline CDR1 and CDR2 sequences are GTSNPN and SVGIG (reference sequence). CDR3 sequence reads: CAWSRVLSSETQYF. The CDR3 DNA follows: TGTGCCTGGAGCCGGGTCCTAAGTTCTGAGACCCAGTACTTC.

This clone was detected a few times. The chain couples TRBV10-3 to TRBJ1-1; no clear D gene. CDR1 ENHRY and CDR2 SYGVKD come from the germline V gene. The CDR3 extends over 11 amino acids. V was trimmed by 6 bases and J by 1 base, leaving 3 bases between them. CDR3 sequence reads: CAIRQNTEAFF. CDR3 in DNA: TGTGCCATCAGACAGAACACTGAAGCTTTCTTT.